This T cell receptor (beta chain) was retrieved from a study of cytomegalovirus exposure and HLA in healthy donors. Study results and caveats: Subsequent analysis of the roughly 120 validation repertoires found a tendency for first-cohort TCR clusters to co-occur. A classifier reportedly called cytomegalovirus status with high sensitivity and specificity.

The V gene lost 0 bases and the J gene lost 4 bases, with 13 bases spanning the gap. The CDR3 contains 15 residues. Germline V gives CDR1 SGHNT, CDR2 YYREEE (reference sequence). As for this clone: Its antigen is not identified.

This table comes from immunoSEQ multiplex PCR, and its TCRdb copy is limited to in-frame clones, with some not included. The profile covers around 190,000 clones, with around 80% appearing a single time and around 1.2% taken by the ten largest. J is TRBJ1-1 and V is TRBV5-4; D perhaps matches TRBD1 (5 bases). The clonotype comes from a woman in her 30s in good health and CMV-seronegative. Material for sequencing was PBMCs. CDR3 DNA: TGTGCCAGCAGCTTGGAATTGGACAAGATCACTGAAGCTTTCTTT. This encodes CASSLELDKITEAFF.